Following are 9 T cell receptor beta chains from one sample sequenced in a study of T cell responses to AZD1222 COVID-19 vaccine. TCRdb keeps only in-frame clones here, not all; method: immunoSEQ multiplex PCR. The table lists approximately 220,000 clones, 85% to 95% of them singletons. The specimen was peripheral blood, collected on day 0 of MenACWY control vaccination. These receptors were collected from an adult in good health.

This clone was picked up a small number of times. The J gene is TRBJ1-5, the V gene TRBV5-1; D may be TRBD1 (6 bases). Trimming took 3 bases from V and 3 from J, leaving 13 bases between them. Germline V lookup: CDR1 SGHRS, CDR2 YFSETQ. The CDR3 has 15 amino acids. The DNA of the CDR3 is TGCGCCAGCAGCTCCACGGGACACTCCAATCAGCCCCAGCATTTT. It is translated as CASSSTGHSNQPQHF.

A remark on this clone: Other DNA sequences in this sample translate to the same CDR3. V is TRBV18 and J is TRBJ1-1; tentative D call: TRBD1 (6 bases). Germline V gene lookup returns CDR1 KGHSH and CDR2 LQKENI. The CDR3 is made up of 14 amino acids. Trimming stripped 0 bases from V and 5 bases from J, with 10 bases between. CDR3 in DNA: TGTGCCAGCTCACCACCGGGGGGCGGGACTGAAGCTTTCTTT. It encodes CASSPPGGGTEAFF.

The chain recombines TRBV12-3 or TRBV12-4 with TRBJ1-2; a weak D match, TRBD1 (5 bases). This CDR3 is built from 13 residues. Trimming left V 5 bases short and J 1 base short, with 8 bases between. The CDR3 DNA is TGTGCCAGCAGTCAGACAGTTAACTATGGCTACACCTTC. It specifies CASSQTVNYGYTF.

This chain connects TRBV5-4 to TRBJ2-1, with TRBD1 as a possible D gene (6 bases). Deletions cut 3 bases from V and 7 bases from J, with 11 bases between. CDR1 and CDR2 (germline): SGHNT, YYREEE (reference sequence). This CDR3 region has 13 residues. CDR3 protein: CASSSLQGNEQFF. CDR3 nucleotide sequence: TGTGCCAGCAGCTCCCTTCAGGGGAATGAGCAGTTCTTC.

The V and J genes are TRBV7-6 and TRBJ2-5; maybe TRBD2 (7 bases). CDR3 size: 17 residues. In germline, CDR1 is SGHVS, CDR2 FNYEAQ. The V gene lost 2 bases and the J gene lost 1 base, with 17 bases spanning the gap. The CDR3 DNA sequence: TGTGCCAGCAGCTTAAGGGGGGAGGGGCAGCGCCAAGAGACCCAGTACTTC. This translates into CASSLRGEGQRQETQYF.

The table lists this clone with a count of one. The chain links TRBV9 to TRBJ2-2, with D hard to call. V was trimmed by 2 bases and J by 8 bases, leaving 10 bases between them. The CDR3 consists of 13 residues. Germline CDR1 SGDLS, CDR2 YYNGEE. CDR3 sequence: CASSVDLRGELFF. For the CDR3, the DNA is TGTGCCAGCAGCGTTGACCTAAGGGGGGAGCTGTTTTTT.

A few counts support this clone. The rearrangement uses TRBV5-1 and TRBJ1-2, with TRBD1 matching 8 bases. This CDR3 is built from 14 residues. Germline CDR1 SGHRS, CDR2 YFSETQ. Trimming removed 3 bases from V and 3 bases from J; junction bases left unmatched: 4. CDR3 in DNA: TGCGCCAGCAGCTCCGGGACAGGCGACTATGGCTACACCTTC. Amino acids: CASSSGTGDYGYTF. The entire variable domain, with the rest obtained from reference TRBV5-1 and TRBJ1-2, is as follows: KAGVTQTPRYLIKTRGQQVTLSCSPISGHRSVSWYQQTPGQGLQFLFEYFSETQRNKGNFPGRFSGRQFSNSRSEMNVSTLELGDSALYLCASSSGTGDYGYTFGSGTRLTVV.

The V and J genes are TRBV30 and TRBJ1-5; the match to TRBD1 covers 7 bases. In germline, CDR1 is GTSNPN, CDR2 SVGIG (reference sequence). CDR3 length: 15 residues. With 0 bases clipped from V and 5 bases from J, the junction kept 7 bases outside the gene matches. The CDR3 DNA reads as TGTGCCTGGAGTGTAACCCGACAGGGCTATCAGCCCCAGCATTTT. Residues: CAWSVTRQGYQPQHF. Full variable domain (missing parts from reference TRBV30 and TRBJ1-5): SQTIHQWPATLVQPVGSPLSLECTVEGTSNPNLYWYRQAAGRGLQLLFYSVGIGQISSEVPQNLSASRPQDRQFILSSKKLLLSDSGFYLCAWSVTRQGYQPQHFGDGTRLSIL.

The chain links TRBV7-9 to TRBJ2-5; 8 bases are a match to TRBD1. Germline-derived CDR1 and CDR2 are SEHNR and FQNEAQ (reference sequence). Trimming at V came to 4 bases and at J to 5 bases, leaving 12 bases not matched to a gene. The CDR3 covers 16 residues. CDR3 in DNA: TGTGCCAGCAGCTACCGGGACAGGTCTGGCGGGGAGACCCAGTACTTC. Translating gives CASSYRDRSGGETQYF.